These 22 T cell receptor beta chains were sequenced from one sample in a study of shared clonotypes between healthy human individuals. TCRdb's table, derived via immunoSEQ multiplex PCR, lists solely in-frame clones and lacks some. The table has 650,000 to 800,000 clones, about two thirds seen once. The sequenced sample was memory CD4+ T cells sorted from blood. Documented subset: CD45RA-negative fraction. These receptors all stem from a woman in her 30s in good health.

This clone has a handful of counts. The chain carries TRBV15 and TRBJ2-1; D is unresolved. The CDR3 extends over 14 amino acids. The V end was cut by 0 bases, the J end by 6 bases, with 9 bases between. CDR1 is LNHNV and CDR2 is YYDKDF in the germline V gene (reference sequence). The CDR3 DNA sequence: TGTGCCACCAGCAGAGAAATAGTACTCAATGAGCAGTTCTTC. Translation gives CATSREIVLNEQFF.

V is TRBV28 and J is TRBJ1-5, with D unclear. CDR1 and CDR2 from the germline V gene are MDHEN and SYDVKM. CDR3 size: 15 residues. The germline V and J ends were trimmed by 3 bases and 6 bases, with 15 bases remaining between them. In nucleotides, the CDR3 is TGTGCCAGCAGTTTGACGGGGAGGAACGGTCAGCCCCAGCATTTT. It codes for CASSLTGRNGQPQHF. The entire variable domain, with the rest obtained from reference TRBV28 and TRBJ1-5, is as follows: DVKVTQSSRYLVKRTGEKVFLECVQDMDHENMFWYRQDPGLGLRLIYFSYDVKMKEKGDIPEGYSVSREKKERFSLILESASTNQTSMYLCASSLTGRNGQPQHFGDGTRLSIL.

The chain joins TRBV28 to TRBJ1-5, with unresolved D. V lost 7 bases and J lost 0, with 4 bases in between. Looked up from germline, CDR1 is MDHEN and CDR2 is SYDVKM. The length of the CDR3 is 12 residues. The CDR3 here is CASTTSNQPQHF. CDR3 in DNA: TGTGCCAGCACAACTAGCAATCAGCCCCAGCATTTT. Using reference TRBV28 and TRBJ1-5 for the parts outside the CDR3, the full variable domain is DVKVTQSSRYLVKRTGEKVFLECVQDMDHENMFWYRQDPGLGLRLIYFSYDVKMKEKGDIPEGYSVSREKKERFSLILESASTNQTSMYLCASTTSNQPQHFGDGTRLSIL.

V is TRBV2 and J is TRBJ2-5; D remains ambiguous. The CDR3 sequence is 14 residues long. V lost 2 bases to trimming and J lost 4 bases, with 11 bases between them. From germline, CDR1 is SNHLY and CDR2 FYNNEI. This CDR3 is CASSEWNMGETQYF. The CDR3 coding sequence is TGTGCCAGCAGTGAATGGAATATGGGAGAGACCCAGTACTTC. Combining the CDR3 with reference TRBV2 and TRBJ2-5 gives the whole variable domain EPEVTQTPSHQVTQMGQEVILRCVPISNHLYFYWYRQILGQKVEFLVSFYNNEISEKSEIFDDQFSVERPDGSNFTLKIRSTKLEDSAMYFCASSEWNMGETQYFGPGTRLLVL.

The chain couples TRBV18 to TRBJ2-3; a possible D gene is TRBD1 (5 bases). Per the germline V gene, CDR1 is KGHSH and CDR2 is LQKENI. The CDR3 totals 15 residues. V was cut by 6 bases and J by 10 bases, with 23 bases left in between. The CDR3 loop is CASSTTGNSQIAQYF. In DNA, the CDR3 is TGTGCCAGCTCGACAACAGGAAACTCACAGATAGCGCAGTATTTT. The whole variable domain, remainder taken from reference TRBV18 and TRBJ2-3, is NAGVMQNPRHLVRRRGQEARLRCSPMKGHSHVYWYRQLPEEGLKFMVYLQKENIIDESGMPKERFSAEFPKEGPSILRIQQVVRGDSAAYFCASSTTGNSQIAQYFGPGTRLTVL.

The gene calls are TRBV11-1 and TRBJ2-5; maybe TRBD2 (5 bases). The DNA end is a closer match to TRBJ2-7, so the J assignment may be wrong. This CDR3 is 14 amino acids long. CDR1 SGHAT and CDR2 FQDESV come from the germline V gene (reference sequence). The CDR3 here is CASSYQRDSYEQYF. The CDR3 bases are TGTGCCAGCAGCTACCAACGGGATTCGTACGAGCAGTACTTC.

This chain connects TRBV6-5 to TRBJ1-4; a weak D match, TRBD1 (5 bases). The CDR3 contains 13 residues. V lost 6 bases and J 3 bases, leaving 8 bases between the germline ends. Germline V CDR1 and CDR2: MNHEY, SVGAGI. CDR3 coding DNA: TGTGCCAGCAGGATAGGGGCTAATGAAAAACTGTTTTTT. Translating it yields CASRIGANEKLFF.

The gene calls are TRBV18 and TRBJ1-1; no firm D call. The CDR3 contains 16 residues. The germline gives CDR1 KGHSH, CDR2 LQKENI. V gave up 0 bases and J gave up 5 bases, with 16 bases separating them. The CDR3: CASSPPIGLVQTEAFF. Here the CDR3 DNA reads TGTGCCAGCTCACCACCGATCGGCTTAGTGCAGACTGAAGCTTTCTTT.

This chain joins TRBV7-9 and TRBJ2-3; either TRBD1 or TRBD2 may supply D (6 bases each). This CDR3 is 13 amino acids long. The germline CDR1 and CDR2 sequences are SEHNR and FQNEAQ (reference sequence). Trimming shortened V by 1 base and J by 8 bases, and 10 bases separated the two germline ends. Here the CDR3 DNA reads TGTGCCAGCAGCTTAGTAGGGGGGAGTACGCAGTATTTT. Translation gives CASSLVGGSTQYF. Complete variable domain (other parts from reference TRBV7-9 and TRBJ2-3): DTGVSQNPRHKITKRGQNVTFRCDPISEHNRLYWYRQTLGQGPEFLTYFQNEAQLEKSRLLSDRFSAERPKGSFSTLEIQRTEQGDSAMYLCASSLVGGSTQYFGPGTRLTVL.

In its sample, this clone was seen a few times. Other DNA sequences in the sample encode the same CDR3. V and J are TRBV9 and TRBJ1-5; the D gene is possibly TRBD1 (6 bases). CDR1 and CDR2 (germline): SGDLS, YYNGEE. The CDR3 runs to 15 residues. V lost 2 bases, J lost 0 bases, and 9 bases lay in between. CDR3 loop: CASSVGTLSNQPQHF. CDR3 coding DNA: TGTGCCAGCAGCGTCGGGACACTTAGCAATCAGCCCCAGCATTTT.

This chain connects TRBV28 to TRBJ1-2, with TRBD1 matching 9 bases. Germline V lookup: CDR1 MDHEN, CDR2 SYDVKM. Trimming cost V 5 bases and J 4 bases; bases outside gene matches: 5. The length of the CDR3 is 14 residues. The CDR3 loop is CASSPGTGLYGYTF. DNA for the CDR3: TGTGCCAGCAGTCCCGGGACAGGGCTCTATGGCTACACCTTC.

The rearrangement links TRBV7-9 to TRBJ2-5; D may be TRBD2 (5 bases). V shed 4 bases and J shed 9 bases, with 12 bases lying between them. The CDR3 runs 12 residues. From germline, CDR1 is SEHNR and CDR2 FQNEAQ (reference sequence). CDR3 sequence reads: CASSSGLGAQYF. The CDR3 nucleotides are TGTGCCAGCAGCTCAGGCCTCGGGGCCCAGTACTTC. The full variable domain, rest sourced from reference TRBV7-9 and TRBJ2-5, is DTGVSQNPRHKITKRGQNVTFRCDPISEHNRLYWYRQTLGQGPEFLTYFQNEAQLEKSRLLSDRFSAERPKGSFSTLEIQRTEQGDSAMYLCASSSGLGAQYFGPGTRLLVL.

The chain's CDR3 is CASRAGGGTDTQYF. CDR3 sequence (DNA): TGTGCCAGTAGAGCGGGAGGAGGCACAGATACGCAGTATTTT. The V gene is TRBV28, the J gene TRBJ2-3, with 9 bases lining up with TRBD2. Trimming took 9 bases from V and 1 from J; bases not matched to a gene: 5. CDR1 and CDR2 (germline): MDHEN, SYDVKM. This CDR3 is 14 amino acids long.

The gene calls are TRBV7-7 and TRBJ2-7, with a weak D call TRBD2 (6 bases). There are 15 residues in the CDR3. V lost 11 bases and J 5 bases, leaving 25 bases between the germline ends. CDR1 and CDR2 (germline): SSHAT, FNYEAQ (reference sequence). The CDR3 region has the DNA TGTGCCCCCCGGGAGAGAGGGCCGATCAACCACGAGCAGTACTTC. As protein: CAPRERGPINHEQYF.

This clone was counted between two and nine times. For the CDR3, the DNA is TGTGCCAGCAGTGAAGGAGCAGGGGCTGGATACGAGCAGTACTTC. Encoded protein: CASSEGAGAGYEQYF. The chain couples TRBV2 to TRBJ2-7; D perhaps matches TRBD1 (6 bases). CDR1 SNHLY and CDR2 FYNNEI come from the germline V gene. V was trimmed by 1 base and J by 4 bases, leaving 14 bases between them. The CDR3 length is 15 residues.

This clone was seen a single time. V and J are TRBV30 and TRBJ1-2; a weak D match, TRBD1 (6 bases). The V end was cut by 2 bases, the J end by 8 bases, with 18 bases between. CDR3 length: 14 amino acids. CDR1 GTSNPN and CDR2 SVGIG come from the germline V gene (reference sequence). The CDR3 here is CAWSQNTQGGGYTF. The CDR3 DNA reads TGTGCCTGGAGTCAAAATACACAGGGTGGCGGCTACACCTTC.

V is TRBV9 and J is TRBJ1-1; D is possibly TRBD1 (5 bases). CDR1 and CDR2 (germline): SGDLS, YYNGEE. V was shortened by 0 bases and J by 4 bases, with 10 bases between the two germline ends. This CDR3 has 14 residues. CDR3 in DNA: TGTGCCAGCAGCGTAGGAGCAGGGCGCACTGAAGCTTTCTTT. This encodes CASSVGAGRTEAFF.

This rearrangement joins TRBV6-6 to TRBJ1-2; D ambiguous. CDR1 and CDR2 (germline): MNHNY, SVGAGI (reference sequence). Trimming took 2 bases from V and 5 from J, leaving 15 bases between them. The CDR3 covers 15 residues. This chain's CDR3 is CASSYGLKAGYGYTF. The CDR3 nucleotides read TGTGCCAGCAGTTACGGACTTAAGGCCGGATATGGCTACACCTTC.

This CDR3 is CASSGPGTRGGWGEQFF. The CDR3 bases are TGTGCCAGCAGTGGCCCTGGGACTAGAGGGGGCTGGGGAGAGCAGTTCTTC. The V and J genes are TRBV2 and TRBJ2-1, with D perhaps matching TRBD2 (8 bases). This CDR3 comprises 17 residues. V was pared by 4 bases and J by 10 bases, with 26 bases between. CDR1 SNHLY and CDR2 FYNNEI come from the germline V gene.

The chain employs TRBV28 and TRBJ2-3, with D perhaps matching TRBD1 (6 bases). This CDR3 has 14 residues. Trimming left V 8 bases short and J 2 bases short, with 14 bases between. Germline-derived CDR1 and CDR2 are MDHEN and SYDVKM. The DNA for the CDR3 is TGTGCCAGCGCGAATCAGGGGTCCACAGATACGCAGTATTTT. Translation gives CASANQGSTDTQYF. Full variable domain (missing parts from reference TRBV28 and TRBJ2-3): DVKVTQSSRYLVKRTGEKVFLECVQDMDHENMFWYRQDPGLGLRLIYFSYDVKMKEKGDIPEGYSVSREKKERFSLILESASTNQTSMYLCASANQGSTDTQYFGPGTRLTVL.

The rearrangement joins TRBV20-1 to TRBJ2-7; no clear D gene. From germline, CDR1 is DFQATT and CDR2 SNEGSKA (reference sequence). The V and J ends lost 6 bases and 6 bases respectively, with 12 bases between them. The CDR3 has 11 amino acids. In nucleotides, the CDR3 is TGCAGTGCCACAGTGGCCTTCGAGCAGTACTTC. This translates into CSATVAFEQYF.

The rearrangement links TRBV7-8 to TRBJ2-5, with D tentatively TRBD1 (5 bases). The CDR3 is 14 amino acids. V gave up 1 base and J gave up 1 base, with 7 bases separating them. Per germline, CDR1 SGHVS and CDR2 FQNEAQ. CDR3 residues: CASSLGGSQETQYF. CDR3 coding DNA: TGTGCCAGCAGCTTAGGGGGCAGCCAAGAGACCCAGTACTTC. Full variable domain (missing parts from reference TRBV7-8 and TRBJ2-5): GAGVSQSPRYKVAKRGQDVALRCDPISGHVSLFWYQQALGQGPEFLTYFQNEAQLDKSGLPSDRFFAERPEGSVSTLKIQRTQQEDSAVYLCASSLGGSQETQYFGPGTRLLVL.